Described below is a single T cell receptor beta chain sequence and its context. This record comes from a study of glioma-infiltrating T cells after dendritic cell vaccination. This CDR3 comprises 17 residues. Germline V gene data show CDR1 as LGHNA and CDR2 as YNFKEQ. V shed 0 bases and J 0 bases; nucleotides not matched to a gene: 7. Sequencing was performed with immunoSEQ multiplex PCR; in TCRdb, only in-frame clones are kept and a portion is missing. This table has around 90,000 clones, over 60% appearing once. The material was blood, obtained before dendritic cell vaccination. The receptor comes from a human donor with glioblastoma. The chain combines TRBV4-2 with TRBJ1-1, with 7 bases matching TRBD1. The CDR3 is CASSQEQGTDMNTEAFF. DNA of the CDR3: TGTGCCAGCAGCCAAGAGCAGGGGACAGACATGAACACTGAAGCTTTCTTT.